The rows below give T cell receptor beta chains drawn from one sample of a study of memory CD4+ T cells and cytomegalovirus serostatus. Assay used: immunoSEQ multiplex PCR; TCRdb lists only in-frame clones, some missing. The sample lists 55,000 to 80,000 clones, 76% seen once, with 4% to 5% in the top ten. The specimen sequenced was memory CD4+ T cells from blood. These receptors originate from an adult in good health and CMV-seropositive. Both conserved end residues are part of each CDR3. D genes are given only for firm matches. Clone size is shown for a subset of rows, as once, few, many or a class of expanded clone.

v_gene	d_gene	abundance	len	j_gene	CDR3nt	CDR3aa
TRBV5-1	NA	few	14	TRBJ2-5	TGCGCCAGCAGCTTGAGTGTACCAGGGGAGACCCAGTACTTC	CASSLSVPGETQYF
TRBV7-2	NA	NA	13	TRBJ2-2	TGTGCCAGCAGCTTAGTCCTCGGGGGGGAGCTGTTTTTT	CASSLVLGGELFF
TRBV5-6	NA	NA	14	TRBJ1-2	TGTGCCAGCAGCCGGACTCAGGGTGGCTATGGCTACACCTTC	CASSRTQGGYGYTF
TRBV28	NA	NA	13	TRBJ1-5	TGTGCCAGCAGTGGGTATGTTGCTCAGCCCCAGCATTTT	CASSGYVAQPQHF
TRBV11-2	NA	NA	14	TRBJ1-4	TGTGCCAGCAGTAGGGCGCAGGGTCGTGAAAAACTGTTTTTT	CASSRAQGREKLFF
TRBV14	TRBD1	NA	14	TRBJ1-4	TGTGCCAGCAGCCAACGGTCCAGGGGGGAAAAACTGTTTTTT	CASSQRSRGEKLFF
TRBV7-2	NA	NA	13	TRBJ1-5	TGTGCCAGCAGCTTAGATGGGGGGCAGCCCCAGCATTTT	CASSLDGGQPQHF
TRBV10-3	TRBD1	NA	14	TRBJ1-2	TGTGCCATCACTGCGGGACAGGAGGGCTATGGCTACACCTTC	CAITAGQEGYGYTF
TRBV5-5	TRBD2	NA	17	TRBJ2-4	TGTGCCAGCAGCCAGATTCAGGCTAGCGGGGCCCAAAACATTCAGTACTTC	CASSQIQASGAQNIQYF
TRBV7-2	NA	NA	15	TRBJ1-1	TGTGCCAGCAGCTTAGACACGTTGAGGGGCACTGAAGCTTTCTTT	CASSLDTLRGTEAFF
TRBV11-2	TRBD2	NA	13	TRBJ2-7	TGTGCCAGCAGCCGCCTAGCGGGGGTCGAGCAGTACTTC	CASSRLAGVEQYF
TRBV7-8	TRBD1	medium-sized	13	TRBJ1-6	TGTGCCAGCGGGGACAGGGTGAATTCACCCCTCCACTTT	CASGDRVNSPLHF
TRBV28	TRBD1	NA	13	TRBJ1-6	TGTGCCAGCATAGGGACAGGGGGTTCACCCCTCCACTTT	CASIGTGGSPLHF
TRBV2	NA	NA	13	TRBJ2-4	TGTGCCAGCACGGGCCTGGCCAAAAACATTCAGTACTTC	CASTGLAKNIQYF
TRBV6-4	NA	NA	13	TRBJ1-5	TGTGCCAGCAGTGAGGGGACCCGGGAGCCCCAGCATTTT	CASSEGTREPQHF
TRBV11-2	TRBD1	NA	15	TRBJ1-5	TGTGCCAGCAGCGGGCGGACAGGGGGCGGTCAGCCCCAGCATTTT	CASSGRTGGGQPQHF
TRBV28	NA	NA	14	TRBJ1-4	TGTGCCAGCAGTTTAGCGGGGGAGGGTGAAAAACTGTTTTTT	CASSLAGEGEKLFF